This entry is about one T cell receptor (beta chain). What it recognizes is unknown. This sample was taken from a study of T cells in tuberculosis. As for the study in general: A South African cohort included IGRA-negative adolescents, latently infected IGRA-positive adolescents and adults with active tuberculosis. General study results and limits: Smaller alpha distances in active tuberculosis partly reflected shorter CDR3-alpha lengths. Samples were chosen by availability of cryopreserved specimens.

The repertoire was sequenced with immunoSEQ multiplex PCR; TCRdb's copy has only in-frame clones and lacks some. The data contain 40,000 to 50,000 clones, about 95% of them singletons. Trimming removed 1 base from V and 0 bases from J; junction bases left unmatched: 1. Germline CDR1 and CDR2: MGHDK and SYGVNS. This CDR3 is built from 16 residues. This TCR was recovered from a donor aged 5-35 years with latent tuberculosis or without tuberculosis infection. Sequenced material: PBMCs. V is TRBV25-1 and J is TRBJ2-3; TRBD1 matches at 10 bases. DNA of the CDR3: TGTGCCAGCAGTGAATCGGACAGGGGGAGCACAGATACGCAGTATTTT. It yields the protein CASSESDRGSTDTQYF.